The rows below give T cell receptor beta chains drawn from one sample of a study of shared clonotypes between healthy human individuals. Clones were sequenced by immunoSEQ multiplex PCR, and TCRdb holds only the in-frame ones, with some missing. The table records over a million clones, about 96% of them present only once. Material: naive CD4+ T cells sorted from blood. The receptor source for this set is a man aged 30-40 years in good health. The CDR3 runs from the conserved cysteine through the conserved F or W. The D gene is left open where the match is weak.

j_gene | d_gene | v_gene | CDR3aa | CDR3nt
TRBJ2-7 | TRBD2 | TRBV5-4 | CASSHSGNSYEQYF | TGTGCCAGCAGCCATAGCGGGAACTCCTACGAGCAGTACTTC
TRBJ2-3 | TRBD2 | TRBV5-1 | CASGGGGDPTDTQYF | TGCGCCAGCGGCGGGGGGGGAGACCCCACAGATACGCAGTATTTT
TRBJ2-5 | NA | TRBV29-1 | CSVEDDRETQYF | TGCAGCGTTGAAGATGATAGGGAGACCCAGTACTTC
TRBJ2-4 | NA | TRBV28 | CASKTLGSGIQYF | TGTGCCAGCAAGACTTTAGGCAGTGGCATTCAGTACTTC
TRBJ2-3 | TRBD2 | TRBV11-2 | CASSLAPRLAGTDTQYF | TGTGCCAGCAGCTTAGCCCCCAGGCTAGCGGGCACAGATACGCAGTATTTT
TRBJ1-5 | NA | TRBV28 | CASSITGYSQPQHF | TGTGCCAGCAGCATCACAGGGTATTCTCAGCCCCAGCATTTT
TRBJ2-7 | NA | TRBV4-1 | CASSQEEGRPYEQYF | TGCGCCAGCAGCCAAGAGGAGGGAAGACCCTACGAGCAGTACTTC
TRBJ2-7 | TRBD2 | TRBV5-1 | CASSLAPGLAVYEQYF | TGCGCCAGCAGCCTGGCTCCGGGACTAGCGGTCTACGAGCAGTACTTC
TRBJ2-1 | TRBD2 | TRBV5-4 | CASRLAGEYNEQFF | TGTGCCAGCCGACTAGCGGGAGAGTACAATGAGCAGTTCTTC
TRBJ1-1 | TRBD1 | TRBV5-1 | CASSLETGGTAFF | TGCGCCAGCAGCTTGGAGACAGGGGGTACAGCTTTCTTT
TRBJ2-5 | TRBD1 | TRBV15 | CATSRDRDRVSTQYF | TGTGCCACCAGCAGAGATCGGGACAGGGTTTCAACCCAGTACTTC
TRBJ2-1 | NA | TRBV5-1 | CASSFPGMSEQFF | TGCGCCAGCAGCTTCCCTGGGATGTCTGAGCAGTTCTTC
TRBJ2-7 | NA | TRBV28 | CASSFYLRGAAGFVYEQYF | TGTGCCAGCAGTTTCTATCTAAGGGGCGCGGCGGGGTTCGTCTACGAGCAGTACTTC
TRBJ2-7 | NA | TRBV28 | CASSLTAIYEQYF | TGTGCCAGCAGTTTGACAGCTATCTACGAGCAGTACTTC
TRBJ1-4 | TRBD1 | TRBV2 | CASNGQGASEKLFF | TGTGCCAGCAACGGACAGGGGGCCTCTGAAAAACTGTTTTTT